These 27 T cell receptor beta chains share one sample of origin, sequenced in a study of monozygotic twins with inflammatory bowel disease (dated by TCRdb to about 2019). Libraries were made using 5' RACE. The listed sequencing device is Illumina HiSeq 2500. The reads went through TCRdb reprocessing, and each CDR3 protein sequence gets one entry with no DNA. The sample table on file contains around 450,000 distinct CDR3 sequences. The leading ten clones occupy 2.4% of the sample. Sequencing was done on a sample of blood. The receptor source for this set is a human donor with ulcerative colitis or Crohn's disease, or a healthy co-twin of an affected twin (not recorded which).

This rearrangement joins TRBV6-1 to TRBJ2-4; the D call from TCRdb, TRBD2, cannot be confirmed without DNA. The CDR3 totals 15 residues. Germline V gene lookup returns CDR1 MNHNS and CDR2 SASEGT. CDR3 region: CASSPRLREKNIQYF.

The chain is built from TRBV6-5 and TRBJ2-1; TCRdb's D call of TRBD1 is untestable without DNA. Germline CDR1 reads MNHEY; CDR2 reads SVGAGI. The CDR3 is 18 residues long. CDR3 loop: CASSYSSPWGLTYNEQFF.

The chain is built from TRBV5-1 and TRBJ1-5. Germline V gene lookup returns CDR1 SGHRS and CDR2 YFSETQ. CDR3 length: 16 residues. CDR3: CASSLGPGNSNQPQHF.

The chain is built from TRBV7-2 and TRBJ2-2; TCRdb's D call of TRBD1 is untestable without DNA. The CDR3 covers 15 residues. Germline lookup yields CDR1 SGHTA and CDR2 FQGNSA. The CDR3 protein is CASSLGSGRTGELFF.

The chain uses TRBV20-1 and TRBJ2-7; TCRdb's D gene call, TRBD2, goes unchecked for lack of DNA. The CDR3 extends over 15 amino acids. Germline V gene data show CDR1 as DFQATT and CDR2 as SNEGSKA (reference sequence). The CDR3 protein is CKGVTGGRTTYEQYF.

This chain joins TRBV12-3 or TRBV12-4 and TRBJ1-2. This CDR3 has 14 residues. CDR3 amino acids: CASSFKEGSYGYTF.

The chain uses TRBV10-3 and TRBJ2-3; the TCRdb call, TRBD2, lacks DNA for checking. Germline assignment: CDR1 ENHRY and CDR2 SYGVKD. This CDR3 contains 14 residues. The CDR3 loop is CAITNSGATDTQYF.

The chain links TRBV10-3 to TRBJ2-1. The CDR3 spans 13 residues. Looked up from germline, CDR1 is ENHRY and CDR2 is SYGVKD. The CDR3 sequence: CAISEGIRLEEFF.

The genes are TRBV24-1 and TRBJ2-2; TCRdb returns TRBD2, unconfirmable since there is no DNA. The CDR3 has 19 residues. Germline CDR1 KGHDR, CDR2 SFDVKD. The CDR3 protein is CATSDPSVGDSSNTGELFF.

The rearrangement joins TRBV5-1 to TRBJ1-5; there is no DNA to check the TCRdb D call of TRBD1. There are 14 residues in the CDR3. CDR1 and CDR2 from the germline V gene are SGHRS and YFSETQ. CDR3 amino acids: CASSAGTGKQPQHF. Full variable domain (outside the CDR3, taken from reference TRBV5-1 and TRBJ1-5): KAGVTQTPRYLIKTRGQQVTLSCSPISGHRSVSWYQQTPGQGLQFLFEYFSETQRNKGNFPGRFSGRQFSNSRSEMNVSTLELGDSALYLCASSAGTGKQPQHFGDGTRLSIL.

This CDR3 reads CALDRDRPSGYTF. The V gene is TRBV30, the J gene TRBJ1-2; the TCRdb call, TRBD1, lacks DNA for checking. CDR1 and CDR2 (germline): GTSNPN, SVGIG (reference sequence). The CDR3 has 13 amino acids.

The chain is built from TRBV5-4 and TRBJ2-3. CDR1 SGHNT and CDR2 YYREEE come from the germline V gene (reference sequence). The CDR3 has 13 residues. This CDR3 is CASRQTASDTQYF.

J is TRBJ2-5 and V is TRBV10-3. The CDR3 loop spans 15 amino acids. Germline values: CDR1 ENHRY, CDR2 SYGVKD. The CDR3 protein is CAISESGRQPETQYF.

The chain is built from TRBV27 and TRBJ2-7; TCRdb outputs TRBD2, but without DNA this stays unchecked. The CDR3 loop spans 15 amino acids. Per germline, CDR1 MNHEY and CDR2 SMNVEV (reference sequence). The CDR3 reads CASSLSSGRFYEQYF.

The V and J genes are TRBV7-2 and TRBJ2-7; lacking DNA, the TRBD2 call made by TCRdb goes unchecked. CDR3 size: 17 residues. The germline CDR1 and CDR2 sequences are SGHTA and FQGNSA. The CDR3 sequence: CASSLVGFGTGSGEQYF.

The rearrangement links TRBV7-9 to TRBJ1-1; without DNA, the TCRdb call of TRBD1 cannot be checked. CDR1 SEHNR and CDR2 FQNEAQ come from the germline V gene (reference sequence). This CDR3 contains 14 residues. CDR3 residues: CASSLSRGLTEAFF.

The chain links TRBV7-3 to TRBJ2-1; checking the TCRdb D call of TRBD2 is not possible without DNA. The CDR3 runs 14 residues. Germline values: CDR1 SGHTA, CDR2 FQGTGA. The CDR3 protein is CASGTGLAGDEQFF. The full variable domain, completed using reference TRBV7-3 and TRBJ2-1, is GAGVSQTPSNKVTEKGKYVELRCDPISGHTALYWYRQSLGQGPEFLIYFQGTGAADDSGLPNDRFFAVRPEGSVSTLKIQRTERGDSAVYLCASGTGLAGDEQFFGPGTRLTVL.

This chain uses TRBV29-1 with TRBJ2-7. The germline CDR1 and CDR2 sequences are SQVTM and ANQGSEA. The CDR3 covers 11 residues. CDR3 in amino acids: CSVSLSYEQYF.

This chain uses TRBV12-3 or TRBV12-4 with TRBJ1-5; TCRdb's assignment of TRBD1 cannot be checked, as there is no DNA. The CDR3 is 17 residues long. CDR3 sequence reads: CASSSLKTGGLGQPQHF.

The genes are TRBV5-4 and TRBJ2-7; without DNA, the TCRdb call of TRBD2 cannot be checked. CDR3 size: 15 residues. Per the germline V gene, CDR1 is SGHNT and CDR2 is YYREEE (reference sequence). The CDR3 here is CASSLGREGLYEQYF.

J is TRBJ2-1 and V is TRBV3-1; the TCRdb D gene call, TRBD1, has no DNA to confirm it. CDR1 and CDR2 (germline): LGHDT, YNNKEL (reference sequence). CDR3 length: 17 residues. CDR3 in amino acids: CASSLTAGVRSYNEQFF.

The chain is built from TRBV5-1 and TRBJ1-2. The CDR3 loop spans 18 amino acids. Per the germline V gene, CDR1 is SGHRS and CDR2 is YFSETQ. This chain's CDR3 is CASSLVASSSTGNYGYTF.

J is TRBJ2-2 and V is TRBV20-1; as DNA is missing, the TRBD2 call by TCRdb cannot be tested. CDR3 length: 14 amino acids. From germline, CDR1 is DFQATT and CDR2 SNEGSKA (reference sequence). CDR3 sequence reads: CSALSGRGVGELFF.

J is TRBJ2-4 and V is TRBV19; the TCRdb call, TRBD1, lacks DNA for checking. The CDR3 is 16 residues long. Germline values: CDR1 LNHDA, CDR2 SQIVND (reference sequence). Here the CDR3 reads CASSIDLLDRGNIQYF.

The J gene is TRBJ2-7, the V gene TRBV10-2. The germline V gene encodes CDR1 WSHSY and CDR2 SAAADI. The CDR3 has 15 residues. The CDR3 sequence is CASSETADLSYEQYF.

V gene TRBV5-4 combines with J gene TRBJ2-1; the TCRdb D gene call, TRBD2, has no DNA to confirm it. Germline V gives CDR1 SGHNT, CDR2 YYREEE (reference sequence). The CDR3 extends over 13 amino acids. This chain's CDR3 is CASSVGLAGAPFF.

The CDR3 region is CASSWAGTSGYNEQFF. The rearrangement links TRBV7-2 to TRBJ2-1; TCRdb lists TRBD2, though no DNA is available to test this call. CDR3 length: 16 residues. The germline CDR1 and CDR2 sequences are SGHTA and FQGNSA.